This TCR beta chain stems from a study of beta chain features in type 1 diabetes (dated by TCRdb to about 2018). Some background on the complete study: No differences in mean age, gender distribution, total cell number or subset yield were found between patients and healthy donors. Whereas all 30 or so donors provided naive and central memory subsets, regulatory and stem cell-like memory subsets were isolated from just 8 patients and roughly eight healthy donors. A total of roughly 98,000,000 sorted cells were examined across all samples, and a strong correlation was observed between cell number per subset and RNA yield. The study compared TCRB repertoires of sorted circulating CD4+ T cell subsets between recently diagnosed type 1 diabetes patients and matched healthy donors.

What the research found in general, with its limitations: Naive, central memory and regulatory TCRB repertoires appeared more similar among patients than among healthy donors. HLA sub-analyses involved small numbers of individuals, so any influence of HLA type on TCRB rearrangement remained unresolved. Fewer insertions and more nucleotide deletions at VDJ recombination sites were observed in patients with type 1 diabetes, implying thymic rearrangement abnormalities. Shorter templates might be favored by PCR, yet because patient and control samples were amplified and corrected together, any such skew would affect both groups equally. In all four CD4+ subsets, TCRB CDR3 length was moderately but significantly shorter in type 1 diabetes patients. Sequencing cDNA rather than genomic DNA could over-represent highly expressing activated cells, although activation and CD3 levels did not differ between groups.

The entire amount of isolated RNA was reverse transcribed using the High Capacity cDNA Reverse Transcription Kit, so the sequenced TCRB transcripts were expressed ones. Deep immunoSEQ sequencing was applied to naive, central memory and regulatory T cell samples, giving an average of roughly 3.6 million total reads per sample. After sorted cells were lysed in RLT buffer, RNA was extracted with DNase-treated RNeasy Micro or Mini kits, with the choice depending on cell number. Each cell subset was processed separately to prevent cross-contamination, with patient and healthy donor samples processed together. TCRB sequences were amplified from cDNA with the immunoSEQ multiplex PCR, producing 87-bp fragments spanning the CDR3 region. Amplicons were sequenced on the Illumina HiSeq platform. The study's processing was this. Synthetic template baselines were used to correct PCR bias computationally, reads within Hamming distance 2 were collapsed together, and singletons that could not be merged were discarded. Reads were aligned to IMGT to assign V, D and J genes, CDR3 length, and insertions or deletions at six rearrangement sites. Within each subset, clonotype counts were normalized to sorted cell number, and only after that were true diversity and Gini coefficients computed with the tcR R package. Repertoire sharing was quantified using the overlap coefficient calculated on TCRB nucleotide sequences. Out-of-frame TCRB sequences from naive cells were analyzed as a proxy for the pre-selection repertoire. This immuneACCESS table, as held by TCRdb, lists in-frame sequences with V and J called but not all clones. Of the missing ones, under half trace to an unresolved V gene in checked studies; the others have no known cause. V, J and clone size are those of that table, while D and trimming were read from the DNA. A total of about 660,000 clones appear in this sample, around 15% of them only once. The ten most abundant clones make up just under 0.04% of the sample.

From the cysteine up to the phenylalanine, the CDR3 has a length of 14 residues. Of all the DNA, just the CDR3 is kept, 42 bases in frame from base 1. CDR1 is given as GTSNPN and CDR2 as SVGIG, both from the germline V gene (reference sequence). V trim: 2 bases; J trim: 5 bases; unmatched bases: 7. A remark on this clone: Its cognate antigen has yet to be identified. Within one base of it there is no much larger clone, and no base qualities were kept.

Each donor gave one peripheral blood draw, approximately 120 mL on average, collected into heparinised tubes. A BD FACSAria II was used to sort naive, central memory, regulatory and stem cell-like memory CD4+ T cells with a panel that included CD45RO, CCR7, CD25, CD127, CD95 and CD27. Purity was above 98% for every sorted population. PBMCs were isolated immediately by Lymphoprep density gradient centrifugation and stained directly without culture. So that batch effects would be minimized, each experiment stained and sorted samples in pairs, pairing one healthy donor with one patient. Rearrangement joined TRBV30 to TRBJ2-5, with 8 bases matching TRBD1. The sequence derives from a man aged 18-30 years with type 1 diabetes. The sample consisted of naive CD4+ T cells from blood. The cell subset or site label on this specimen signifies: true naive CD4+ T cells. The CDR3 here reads CAWSHTGGRETQYF. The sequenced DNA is TGTGCCTGGAGTCATACAGGGGGAAGGGAGACCCAGTACTTC. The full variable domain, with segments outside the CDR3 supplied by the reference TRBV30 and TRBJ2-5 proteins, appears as SQTIHQWPATLVQPVGSPLSLECTVEGTSNPNLYWYRQAAGRGLQLLFYSVGIGQISSEVPQNLSASRPQDRQFILSSKKLLLSDSGFYLCAWSHTGGRETQYFGPGTRLLVL.